The entry below describes one T cell receptor (beta chain). This record belongs to a study of CD8+CD57+ T cells in acquired aplastic anemia. Study details: DNA from sorted CD4+ and CD8+ cells averaged approximately 2.9 ug.

The use of genomic DNA as template underpinned the TCR beta VDJ and CDR3 profiling. TCRdb ran MiXCR on the reads and lists one entry per CDR3 protein. The table includes about 200,000 distinct CDR3 sequences, approximately 60% detected once. Patients sequenced had flow cytometry evidence of CD8+CD57+ cell expansion. Severe acquired aplastic anemia was the diagnosis recorded for all patients. By the time of blood sampling, patients had still received no therapy. This TCR was sampled from a human donor with aplastic anemia. Sequenced material: sorted CD4+, CD8+, or CD8+CD57+ T cells (not recorded which) from PBMCs.

The CDR3 nucleotides read TGTGCCAGCAGCCCTGGGACTAGCGGGAGGTTAGTTGATACGCAGTATTTT. This encodes CASSPGTSGRLVDTQYF. This chain uses TRBV7-2 with TRBJ2-3; 15 nucleotides line up with TRBD2. The CDR3 runs to 17 residues. After removal of 5 bases from V and 6 bases from J, the junction contained 9 bases not matched to a gene. Germline V lookup: CDR1 SGHTA, CDR2 FQGNSA.